The 15 T cell receptor beta chains presented below share a single source sample, sequenced in a study of blood T cell repertoires in COVID-19 (dated by TCRdb to 2020 to 2022). Receptor libraries were prepared by the immunoSEQ multiplex PCR assay. The immuneACCESS repertoire file appears here via TCRdb, limited to in-frame rearrangements. These files lack a portion of the clones; in checked studies, under half of the deficit traces to unresolved V genes, and the cause of the others is not known. The sample records more than 35,000 clones, roughly nine tenths of which are singletons. The top ten hold around 8.5% of the sample. Sequencing was performed on peripheral blood. The source is a man in his thirties or forties with active or convalescent COVID-19.

The chain has TRBV28 and TRBJ2-1; TRBD2 agrees at 7 bases. Unmatched junction bases numbered 12, after V lost 6 bases and J lost 7 bases. CDR3 size: 15 residues. CDR1 and CDR2 from the germline V gene are MDHEN and SYDVKM. CDR3 in DNA: TGTGCCAGCAGCTCTCCGGGACTAAAAAGGAATGAGCAGTTCTTC. This translates into CASSSPGLKRNEQFF.

The chain links TRBV6-4 to TRBJ1-1, with D tentatively TRBD1 (5 bases). V was shortened by 2 bases and J by 11 bases, with 18 bases between the two germline ends. Germline V gives CDR1 MRHNA, CDR2 SNTAGT. The CDR3 sequence is 14 residues long. CDR3 amino acids: CASSDHRDSSVAFF. The DNA of the CDR3 is TGTGCCAGCAGTGACCACCGGGACTCCAGCGTCGCTTTCTTT.

In DNA, the CDR3 is TGTGCCAGCAGCTCACGGCTAGCGGGACACACCGGGGAGCTGTTTTTT. Its protein product is CASSSRLAGHTGELFF. J is TRBJ2-2 and V is TRBV5-4, with TRBD2 matching over 9 bases. This CDR3 has 16 residues. V lost 3 bases and J lost 3; bases outside the gene matches: 6. The germline V gene encodes CDR1 SGHNT and CDR2 YYREEE (reference sequence).

This chain connects TRBV7-3 to TRBJ2-3, with a possible D match to TRBD2 (6 bases). Per the germline V gene, CDR1 is SGHTA and CDR2 is FQGTGA. Trimming took off 3 bases at V and 1 base at J, with 8 bases between the two ends. This CDR3 has 14 amino acids. The CDR3 reads CASSFRGGTDTQYF. CDR3 DNA: TGTGCCAGCAGCTTCCGCGGGGGCACAGATACGCAGTATTTT.

The gene calls are TRBV29-1 and TRBJ2-4, with 7 nucleotides matching TRBD1. After removal of 6 bases from V and 6 bases from J, the junction contained 11 bases not matched to a gene. The germline V gene encodes CDR1 SQVTM and CDR2 ANQGSEA. The CDR3 is 14 residues long. CDR3 DNA: TGCAGCGTAATTGGGACAGAGACTTCAAACATTCAGTACTTC. Translated: CSVIGTETSNIQYF.

The CDR3 region is CASSIRVSTGELFF. The CDR3 DNA reads TGTGCCAGTAGTATCCGGGTGAGCACCGGGGAGCTGTTTTTT. The gene calls are TRBV19 and TRBJ2-2, with no clear D. This CDR3 is 14 amino acids long. With 3 bases removed from V and 4 bases from J, the gap between germline ends came to 9 bases. CDR1 is LNHDA and CDR2 is SQIVND in the germline V gene (reference sequence).

The chain uses TRBV24-1 and TRBJ2-2; TRBD1 matches at 7 bases. The germline V gene has CDR1 KGHDR and CDR2 SFDVKD. V lost 6 bases to trimming and J lost 5 bases; unmatched junction nucleotides: 8. The CDR3 length is 15 residues. In DNA form, the CDR3 reads TGTGCCACCAGTCTCACGGGACAGCTAACCGGGGAGCTGTTTTTT. Translation: CATSLTGQLTGELFF.

The chain links TRBV3-1 (or the pseudogene TRBV3-2) to TRBJ2-5; D unclear. Per germline, CDR1 LGHDT and CDR2 YNNKEL (reference sequence). Trimming took 0 bases from V and 5 from J, leaving 19 bases between them. The CDR3 is 17 amino acids. DNA of the CDR3: TGTGCCAGCAGCCAAGAGGCCATTCTCAGACTGTATGAGACCCAGTACTTC. Encoded protein: CASSQEAILRLYETQYF.

V usage is TRBV10-2 and J usage is TRBJ2-2; 11 bases are a match to TRBD2. The germline V gene encodes CDR1 WSHSY and CDR2 SAAADI. The length of the CDR3 is 14 residues. Unmatched junction bases numbered 3, after V lost 6 bases and J lost 6 bases. CDR3 loop: CASRISGGAGELFF. In nucleotides, the CDR3 is TGCGCCAGCAGAATTAGCGGGGGGGCCGGGGAGCTGTTTTTT.

The chain recombines TRBV18 with TRBJ1-5; TRBD1 agrees at 10 bases. Germline CDR1 and CDR2: KGHSH and LQKENI. V dropped 4 bases and J dropped 3; count of bases not matched to a gene: 6. The CDR3 has 16 residues. The CDR3 reads CASSLGTGETNQPQHF. The CDR3 region has the DNA TGTGCCAGCTCACTAGGGACAGGGGAGACCAATCAGCCCCAGCATTTT.

The chain joins TRBV3-1 (or the pseudogene TRBV3-2) to TRBJ2-4, with D possibly TRBD2 on 5 matching bases. Germline CDR1 LGHDT, CDR2 YNNKEL (reference sequence). CDR3 length: 15 residues. The V and J ends lost 4 bases and 0 bases respectively, with 10 bases between them. The CDR3 region is CASSPKDLAKNIQYF. Written as DNA, the CDR3 is TGTGCCAGCAGCCCAAAGGACTTAGCCAAAAACATTCAGTACTTC.

The J gene is TRBJ1-2, the V gene TRBV5-1; D unresolved. The V gene's germline CDR1 is SGHRS and CDR2 YFSETQ. The CDR3 contains 14 residues. Trimming pared 2 bases from V and 0 bases from J, leaving 8 bases between. In DNA form, the CDR3 reads TGCGCCAGCAGCTTCGAGGGTCCTAACTATGGCTACACCTTC. Amino acid sequence: CASSFEGPNYGYTF.

The rearrangement joins TRBV5-6 to TRBJ1-2; 8 nucleotides agree with TRBD1. The V segment lost 2 bases and the J segment 4 bases; nucleotides outside the gene matches: 4. Per germline, CDR1 SGHDT and CDR2 YYEEEE. CDR3 length: 14 residues. This CDR3 reads CASSFPDRVYGYTF. As DNA, the CDR3 is TGTGCCAGCAGCTTCCCGGACAGGGTCTATGGCTACACCTTC.

The chain employs TRBV7-2 and TRBJ2-3, with 8 bases fitting TRBD1. CDR1 SGHTA and CDR2 FQGNSA come from the germline V gene. V shed 3 bases and J 3 bases; nucleotides not matched to a gene: 8. This CDR3 comprises 16 residues. CDR3 sequence (DNA): TGTGCCAGCAGCTTCAATCAGGGGGCTGGGACAGATACGCAGTATTTT. Translated, it gives CASSFNQGAGTDTQYF. The complete variable domain, with remaining parts taken from reference TRBV7-2 and TRBJ2-3, reads GAGVSQSPSNKVTEKGKDVELRCDPISGHTALYWYRQSLGQGLEFLIYFQGNSAPDKSGLPSDRFSAERTGGSVSTLTIQRTQQEDSAVYLCASSFNQGAGTDTQYFGPGTRLTVL.

The chain has TRBV7-9 and TRBJ2-7, with TRBD1 identical over 9 bases. This CDR3 contains 14 residues. The junction had 9 bases not matched to a gene; V was cut back by 5 bases and J by 7 bases. The germline CDR1 and CDR2 sequences are SEHNR and FQNEAQ (reference sequence). Written as DNA, the CDR3 is TGTGCCAGCAGCCTACCTGGACAGGGGAGAGAGCAGTACTTC. This encodes CASSLPGQGREQYF.